The next 29 T cell receptor beta chains were all read from a single sample in a study of blood T cell repertoires in COVID-19 (dated by TCRdb to 2019 to 2021). The receptor library was made with the immunoSEQ multiplex PCR assay. Entries here come from immuneACCESS through TCRdb and include only in-frame sequences with V and J called. Some clones fail to appear in such tables; in the studies checked, an unresolved V gene covers under half of the shortfall, and the cause of the remainder is unknown. Recorded for this sample are about 130,000 clones; about 81% of them occurred a single time. In total, the top ten clones hold 3.5% to 4% of the sample. Sequenced: peripheral blood. The receptors derive from a woman between 50 and 59 years old with acute or convalescent COVID-19.

The chain combines TRBV2 with TRBJ1-5; D perhaps matches TRBD1 (5 bases). V gave up 3 bases and J gave up 2 bases, with 8 bases separating them. CDR3 length: 14 residues. Germline-derived CDR1 and CDR2 are SNHLY and FYNNEI. CDR3 coding DNA: TGTGCCAGCAGTGATAGGGGTGGCAATCAGCCCCAGCATTTT. Its protein product is CASSDRGGNQPQHF.

The gene calls are TRBV11-2 and TRBJ2-7, with a tentative D call TRBD2 (5 bases). The CDR3 extends over 13 amino acids. V was trimmed by 5 bases and J by 6 bases, leaving 14 bases between them. CDR1 and CDR2 from the germline V gene are SGHAT and FQNNGV. Here the CDR3 reads CASSLGLSAEQYF. For the CDR3, the DNA is TGTGCCAGCAGCCTTGGACTTTCCGCCGAGCAGTACTTC. Combining the CDR3 with reference TRBV11-2 and TRBJ2-7 gives the whole variable domain EAGVAQSPRYKIIEKRQSVAFWCNPISGHATLYWYQQILGQGPKLLIQFQNNGVVDDSQLPKDRFSAERLKGVDSTLKIQPAKLEDSAVYLCASSLGLSAEQYFGPGTRLTVT.

In its sample, this clone was seen a few times. The chain joins TRBV19 to TRBJ1-2; D is unresolved. This CDR3 region has 16 residues. CDR1 and CDR2 from the germline V gene are LNHDA and SQIVND (reference sequence). The ends were cut back, 3 bases at V and 0 bases at J, with 14 bases in the middle. CDR3 nucleotides: TGTGCCAGTAGTATTTCCGGATTTGGAGCTAACTATGGCTACACCTTC. It is translated as CASSISGFGANYGYTF.

This clone was seen just once. The J gene is TRBJ1-1, the V gene TRBV11-1, with 7 positions matching TRBD1. CDR3 length: 14 amino acids. J lost 6 bases, V lost 4 bases, and 8 bases had no gene match. Germline V gives CDR1 SGHAT, CDR2 FQDESV (reference sequence). The CDR3 region is CASSWGRGQAEAFF. The DNA for the CDR3 is TGTGCCAGCAGCTGGGGAAGGGGGCAGGCTGAAGCTTTCTTT. Together with reference TRBV11-1 and TRBJ1-1, the CDR3 gives the full variable domain: EAEVAQSPRYKITEKSQAVAFWCDPISGHATLYWYRQILGQGPELLVQFQDESVVDDSQLPKDRFSAERLKGVDSTLKIQPAELGDSAMYLCASSWGRGQAEAFFGQGTRLTVV.

CDR3 sequence (DNA): TGCGCCAGCAGCCAAGTATGGACTAGCGGGGGTGACATTCAGTACTTC. Encoded protein: CASSQVWTSGGDIQYF. The V call is TRBV4-1, the J call TRBJ2-4; 13 bases agree with TRBD2. CDR1 and CDR2 (germline): MGHRA, YSYEKL. There are 16 residues in the CDR3. The junction had 5 bases not matched to a gene; V was cut back by 1 base and J by 8 bases.

The chain employs TRBV15 and TRBJ1-3; D call uncertain. Between the trimmed V and J ends, which lost 4 bases and 0 bases, there was a span of 4 bases. The CDR3 covers 13 residues. Germline V gives CDR1 LNHNV, CDR2 YYDKDF (reference sequence). CDR3 coding DNA: TGTGCCACCAGCACCGTCTCTGGAAACACCATATATTTT. Protein sequence: CATSTVSGNTIYF.

The chain has TRBV29-1 and TRBJ1-2; a weak D match, TRBD1 (5 bases). This CDR3 has 11 amino acids. V was trimmed by 6 bases and J by 0 bases, leaving 5 bases between them. The germline gives CDR1 SQVTM, CDR2 ANQGSEA. The CDR3: CSVTANYGYTF. Here the CDR3 DNA reads TGCAGCGTGACAGCTAACTATGGCTACACCTTC.

This sequence joins TRBV5-1 and TRBJ2-3, with D possibly TRBD2 on 6 matching bases. Germline CDR1 SGHRS, CDR2 YFSETQ. The V and J ends lost 6 bases and 5 bases respectively, with 19 bases between them. This CDR3 is built from 15 residues. The chain's CDR3 is CASTGTGSLIDTQYF. Written as DNA, the CDR3 is TGCGCCAGCACGGGGACCGGGAGTTTGATAGATACGCAGTATTTT.

The rearrangement links TRBV5-1 to TRBJ1-2, with D hard to call. CDR1 is SGHRS and CDR2 is YFSETQ in the germline V gene. The CDR3 sequence is 14 residues long. Trimming removed 4 bases at V and 2 bases at J, with 12 bases between. CDR3 sequence (DNA): TGCGCCAGCAGCCCCCGAGAGAGGAACTATGGCTACACCTTC. This translates into CASSPRERNYGYTF.

A single count supports this clone. This CDR3 is CASSSRTGNYGYTF. CDR3 coding DNA: TGTGCCAGCAGCTCCCGGACAGGGAACTATGGCTACACCTTC. This chain joins TRBV7-2 and TRBJ1-2; TRBD1 aligns across 8 bases. This CDR3 is built from 14 residues. V lost 4 bases and J lost 2; bases outside the gene matches: 3. The germline V gene has CDR1 SGHTA and CDR2 FQGNSA.

This clone was seen just once. The rearrangement links TRBV30 to TRBJ2-7; the D gene is possibly TRBD2 (5 bases). With 2 bases removed from V and 4 bases from J, the gap between germline ends came to 9 bases. The germline CDR1 and CDR2 sequences are GTSNPN and SVGIG (reference sequence). The CDR3 sequence is 12 residues long. The CDR3 reads CAWSRRGYEQYF. Written as DNA, the CDR3 is TGTGCCTGGAGTCGCAGAGGGTACGAGCAGTACTTC.

This chain uses TRBV5-8 with TRBJ2-7; 7 bases fit TRBD1. The CDR3 loop spans 17 amino acids. J gave up 1 base and V 4 bases, and 14 bases lay outside the gene matches. Germline V lookup: CDR1 SGHTS, CDR2 YDEGEE. Written as DNA, the CDR3 is TGTGCCAGCAGCGTTCCCTCTCCGGGACAGCCTTCCTACGAGCAGTACTTC. It encodes CASSVPSPGQPSYEQYF. The variable domain in full, with the rest retrieved from reference TRBV5-8 and TRBJ2-7, is EAGVTQSPTHLIKTRGQQATLRCSPISGHTSVYWYQQALGLGLQFLLWYDEGEERNRGNFPPRFSGRQFPNYSSELNVNALELEDSALYLCASSVPSPGQPSYEQYFGPGTRLTVT.

This clone was counted once. This sequence joins TRBV28 and TRBJ1-4, with 10 bases that match TRBD1. The CDR3 extends over 13 amino acids. CDR1 is MDHEN and CDR2 is SYDVKM in the germline V gene. After removal of 6 bases from V and 16 bases from J, the junction contained 11 bases not matched to a gene. This CDR3 reads CASSRFPGQGSFF. In nucleotides, the CDR3 is TGTGCCAGCAGCAGGTTCCCGGGACAGGGGTCGTTTTTT. Based on the CDR3 plus reference TRBV28 and TRBJ1-4, the full variable domain is DVKVTQSSRYLVKRTGEKVFLECVQDMDHENMFWYRQDPGLGLRLIYFSYDVKMKEKGDIPEGYSVSREKKERFSLILESASTNQTSMYLCASSRFPGQGSFFGSGTQLSVL.

The gene calls are TRBV7-8 and TRBJ2-7, with 9 bases aligning to TRBD1. The germline V gene has CDR1 SGHVS and CDR2 FQNEAQ. After removal of 3 bases from V and 4 bases from J, the junction contained 7 bases not matched to a gene. The CDR3 length is 15 residues. The CDR3 spells CASSFRGTGFYEQYF. The CDR3 region has the DNA TGTGCCAGCAGCTTCCGGGGGACAGGGTTTTACGAGCAGTACTTC.

There are a few counts of this clone. J is TRBJ2-2 and V is TRBV10-1, with 7 bases lining up with TRBD1. From germline, CDR1 is WNHNN and CDR2 SYGVQD (reference sequence). J lost 3 bases, V lost 6 bases, and 7 bases had no gene match. CDR3 length: 15 residues. CDR3 sequence reads: CASSNGTAHTGELFF. The DNA of the CDR3 is TGCGCCAGCAGCAACGGGACAGCACACACCGGGGAGCTGTTTTTT.

V usage is TRBV2 and J usage is TRBJ1-3; 10 bases are shared with TRBD1. Germline trimming cut 6 bases from V and 0 bases from J; bases unmatched to any gene: 5. Germline lookup yields CDR1 SNHLY and CDR2 FYNNEI. This CDR3 is built from 16 residues. The CDR3 protein is CASRTGGGGSGNTIYF. The CDR3 nucleotides read TGTGCCAGCAGGACAGGGGGCGGAGGCTCTGGAAACACCATATATTTT.

This chain links TRBV7-3 with TRBJ2-1; no reliable D call. Germline CDR1 and CDR2: SGHTA and FQGTGA. The CDR3 runs to 13 residues. Trimming pared 5 bases from V and 5 bases from J, leaving 10 bases between. CDR3 sequence reads: CASSARFNNEQFF. The CDR3 DNA sequence: TGTGCCAGCAGCGCCCGGTTCAACAATGAGCAGTTCTTC.

The CDR3: CAWTQYRVRYEQYF. The CDR3 coding sequence is TGTGCCTGGACCCAATACAGGGTACGCTACGAGCAGTACTTC. The genes are TRBV30 and TRBJ2-7, with TRBD1 as a possible D gene (6 bases). Deletions cut 4 bases from V and 3 bases from J, with 16 bases between. From germline, CDR1 is GTSNPN and CDR2 SVGIG (reference sequence). There are 14 residues in the CDR3.

On this clone: The same CDR3 also results from other DNA sequences found in this sample. The chain links TRBV9 to TRBJ1-2; 7 positions match TRBD1. CDR1 and CDR2 (germline): SGDLS, YYNGEE. This CDR3 has 13 amino acids. Trimming removed 0 bases from V and 4 bases from J; junction bases left unmatched: 0. CDR3 region: CASSVGQGYGYTF. The DNA of the CDR3 is TGTGCCAGCAGCGTAGGACAGGGCTATGGCTACACCTTC.

The chain couples TRBV7-9 to TRBJ1-1; TRBD1 matches at 9 bases. Germline V CDR1 and CDR2: SEHNR, FQNEAQ (reference sequence). With V trimmed by 4 bases and J by 5 bases, 2 bases remained unmatched. This CDR3 comprises 13 residues. The CDR3 spells CASSSDRGTEAFF. The CDR3 DNA is TGTGCCAGCAGCTCTGACAGGGGGACTGAAGCTTTCTTT.

This chain links TRBV5-4 with TRBJ1-1; D not certain. V shed 1 base and J shed 0 bases, with 7 bases lying between them. Germline V gene lookup returns CDR1 SGHNT and CDR2 YYREEE (reference sequence). This CDR3 is 14 amino acids long. CDR3 protein: CASSLHGVNTEAFF. The DNA for the CDR3 is TGTGCCAGCAGCTTGCACGGGGTGAACACTGAAGCTTTCTTT.

The gene calls are TRBV7-9 and TRBJ1-6; no firm D call. Deletions cut 3 bases from V and 9 bases from J, with 12 bases between. In germline, CDR1 is SEHNR, CDR2 FQNEAQ (reference sequence). The CDR3 runs 14 residues. CDR3 DNA sequence: TGTGCCAGCAGCTTGGTGCAGTATGGTTCACCCCTCCACTTT. It specifies CASSLVQYGSPLHF.

CDR3 in DNA: TGTGCCAGCTCACCACCCGGGACAGGGCAAAACATTCAGTACTTC. It specifies CASSPPGTGQNIQYF. The chain combines TRBV18 with TRBJ2-4; 9 bases are a match to TRBD1. The CDR3 runs to 15 residues. Trimming cost V 0 bases and J 5 bases; bases outside gene matches: 2. CDR1 is KGHSH and CDR2 is LQKENI in the germline V gene.

The rearrangement uses TRBV15 and TRBJ1-1; D not resolved. Looked up from germline, CDR1 is LNHNV and CDR2 is YYDKDF (reference sequence). The CDR3 contains 13 residues. Trimming took 0 bases from V and 7 from J, leaving 9 bases between them. The CDR3 sequence: CATSRDLLGEAFF. In nucleotides, the CDR3 is TGTGCCACCAGCAGAGATCTACTCGGTGAAGCTTTCTTT.

The CDR3 DNA reads TGTGCCAGCAGCTTCGCCGCGGCTAACTATGGCTACACCTTC. Protein sequence: CASSFAAANYGYTF. The genes are TRBV11-2 and TRBJ1-2; D is undetermined. The V gene lost 3 bases and the J gene lost 0 bases, with 8 bases spanning the gap. The CDR3 totals 14 residues. In germline, CDR1 is SGHAT, CDR2 FQNNGV.

About this clone: Mismatch with germline at one junction end may stem from a read error. The rearrangement joins TRBV5-6 to TRBJ1-1, with TRBD1 identical over 11 bases. The CDR3 is 15 residues long. Germline values: CDR1 SGHDT, CDR2 YYEEEE. As DNA, the CDR3 is TGTGCCAGCAGTTTGGGACAGGGGGACCCAGGGGGCGCTTTCTTT. Translation: CASSLGQGDPGGAFF.

The rearrangement uses TRBV10-1 and TRBJ1-1; possible D gene TRBD1, 5 bases. This CDR3 region has 13 residues. Germline V gene lookup returns CDR1 WNHNN and CDR2 SYGVQD (reference sequence). V gave up 4 bases and J gave up 4 bases, with 10 bases separating them. The CDR3 region has the DNA TGCGCCAGCAGTGTGGAGGGGCGCACTGAAGCTTTCTTT. Its translation is CASSVEGRTEAFF.

The chain is built from TRBV30 and TRBJ2-5; 7 bases map to TRBD2. Germline V gene data show CDR1 as GTSNPN and CDR2 as SVGIG (reference sequence). Unmatched junction bases numbered 11, after V lost 7 bases and J lost 0 bases. CDR3 length: 15 residues. In DNA form, the CDR3 reads TGTGCCTTAACACGTGATAGCGGGTACCAAGAGACCCAGTACTTC. Translation: CALTRDSGYQETQYF.

Only a few counts were recorded for this clone. The V gene is TRBV7-8, the J gene TRBJ2-2; TRBD1 agrees at 7 bases. CDR1 SGHVS and CDR2 FQNEAQ come from the germline V gene. This CDR3 comprises 15 residues. Losses at the gene ends were 8 bases for V and 0 bases for J; bases not matched to a gene: 6. The CDR3 DNA reads TGTGCCAGCTTTCCGGGGACAGCGAACACCGGGGAGCTGTTTTTT. Its protein is CASFPGTANTGELFF.